These 13 T cell receptor beta chains were sequenced from one sample in a study of blood T cell repertoires in COVID-19. Data came from immunoSEQ multiplex PCR; TCRdb stores just in-frame clones and leaves some out. The table includes 400,000 or so clones, about 89% detected once. The source material was peripheral blood. Receptors were obtained from a woman aged 40 to 49 with COVID-19, enrolled during active disease.

The chain couples TRBV30 to TRBJ1-2; D uncertain. The germline CDR1 and CDR2 sequences are GTSNPN and SVGIG (reference sequence). The CDR3 totals 12 residues. V was pared by 1 base and J by 5 bases, with 8 bases between. The CDR3 protein is CAWSASGYGYTF. DNA of the CDR3: TGTGCCTGGAGTGCTAGTGGGTATGGCTACACCTTC.

The rearrangement links TRBV15 to TRBJ1-4; 7 bases agree with TRBD1. J lost 8 bases, V lost 9 bases, and 12 bases had no gene match. The CDR3 has 14 residues. The germline CDR1 and CDR2 sequences are LNHNV and YYDKDF (reference sequence). The CDR3 DNA sequence: TGTGCCACTACATCAGGGGGGTACCCCGAAAAACTGTTTTTT. Amino acids: CATTSGGYPEKLFF.

V and J are TRBV6-2 or TRBV6-3 and TRBJ1-2, with 7 bases fitting TRBD1. Per germline, CDR1 MNHEY and CDR2 SVGEGT. The trim removed 5 bases at V and 8 bases at J, leaving 8 bases unmatched. The CDR3 is 13 amino acids. DNA of the CDR3: TGTGCCAGCAGTAAACAGGGGACGGGAGGCTACACCTTC. Amino acids: CASSKQGTGGYTF.

On this clone: One end of the junction fails to match germline, which may point to a read error. The V and J genes are TRBV6-1 and TRBJ1-3; maybe TRBD1 (6 bases). CDR3 length equals 15 residues. Germline CDR1 MNHNS, CDR2 SASEGT. The CDR3 region is CASSEARGSGNTIYF. CDR3 coding DNA: TGTGCCAGCAGCGAAGCCAGGGGCTCTGGAAACACCATATATTTT.

The V call is TRBV27, the J call TRBJ2-5; 8 nucleotides align to TRBD2. This CDR3 comprises 17 residues. From germline, CDR1 is MNHEY and CDR2 SMNVEV (reference sequence). Unmatched junction bases numbered 14, after V lost 6 bases and J lost 2 bases. CDR3 region: CASRGPFGRGAQETQYF. The CDR3 DNA follows: TGTGCCAGCAGGGGGCCGTTTGGGCGGGGGGCACAAGAGACCCAGTACTTC.

The chain links TRBV30 to TRBJ2-2, with D possibly matching TRBD1 (5 bases). The CDR3 runs 14 residues. V was cut by 4 bases and J by 4 bases, with 13 bases left in between. Germline loops: CDR1 GTSNPN, CDR2 SVGIG (reference sequence). Written as DNA, the CDR3 is TGTGCCTGGAATAAGGGGCTCAGCACCGGGGAGCTGTTTTTT. This gives the protein CAWNKGLSTGELFF.

J is TRBJ1-2 and V is TRBV5-1, with 9 nucleotides matching TRBD1. Germline CDR1 is SGHRS and CDR2 is YFSETQ. Trimming removed 3 bases from V and 4 bases from J; junction bases left unmatched: 10. This CDR3 comprises 16 residues. CDR3 amino acids: CASSSIGTGKAYGYTF. The CDR3 bases are TGCGCCAGCAGCTCCATCGGGACAGGGAAGGCCTATGGCTACACCTTC.

This sequence joins TRBV3-1 (or the pseudogene TRBV3-2) and TRBJ2-1; the match to TRBD1 covers 9 bases. The junction had 7 bases not matched to a gene; V was cut back by 4 bases and J by 0 bases. CDR1 and CDR2 (germline): LGHDT, YNNKEL (reference sequence). This CDR3 contains 17 residues. The CDR3 sequence is CASSPRGTGYSYNEQFF. CDR3 sequence (DNA): TGTGCCAGCAGCCCTCGAGGGACAGGGTACTCCTACAATGAGCAGTTCTTC.

This chain links TRBV27 with TRBJ1-5; the match to TRBD1 covers 8 bases. There are 15 residues in the CDR3. The V gene end was trimmed by 2 bases and the J gene end by 5 bases; junction bases not matched to a gene: 5. The germline gives CDR1 MNHEY, CDR2 SMNVEV (reference sequence). The DNA of the CDR3 is TGTGCCAGCAGTTTAAGTTTCAGGGGGCATCAGCCCCAGCATTTT. Protein sequence: CASSLSFRGHQPQHF.

This sequence joins TRBV4-1 and TRBJ1-5; D is unclear. Germline CDR1 is MGHRA and CDR2 is YSYEKL. This CDR3 has 14 amino acids. Trimming took off 0 bases at V and 7 bases at J, with 10 bases between the two ends. In nucleotides, the CDR3 is TGCGCCAGCAGCCAAGACCCGGGAGGACAGCCCCAGCATTTT. Translation: CASSQDPGGQPQHF.

The chain employs TRBV7-2 and TRBJ1-2, with D unclear. Trimming cost V 5 bases and J 8 bases, with 18 bases left between them. Germline CDR1 and CDR2: SGHTA and FQGNSA. The CDR3 loop spans 14 amino acids. The CDR3: CASSRDGQSGGYTF. CDR3 bases: TGTGCCAGCAGCAGAGATGGTCAAAGCGGGGGCTACACCTTC.

The J gene is TRBJ2-1, the V gene TRBV7-2; 7 nucleotides align to TRBD2. CDR1 and CDR2 (germline): SGHTA, FQGNSA. V was pared by 6 bases and J by 13 bases, with 15 bases of the junction left unmatched. This CDR3 is built from 14 residues. The CDR3, as DNA: TGTGCCAGCAGTCAAGAGGGCGGGAGTCTAGGACAGTTCTTC. Protein: CASSQEGGSLGQFF.

This rearrangement joins TRBV27 to TRBJ1-5, with D maybe TRBD1 (5 bases). The V end lost 8 bases, the J end lost 5 bases, and 19 bases lay between the germline ends. The CDR3 is made up of 15 amino acids. Per germline, CDR1 MNHEY and CDR2 SMNVEV (reference sequence). Here the CDR3 reads CASPPGSVGDQPQHF. In nucleotides, the CDR3 is TGTGCCAGCCCCCCCGGGAGCGTAGGGGATCAGCCCCAGCATTTT.